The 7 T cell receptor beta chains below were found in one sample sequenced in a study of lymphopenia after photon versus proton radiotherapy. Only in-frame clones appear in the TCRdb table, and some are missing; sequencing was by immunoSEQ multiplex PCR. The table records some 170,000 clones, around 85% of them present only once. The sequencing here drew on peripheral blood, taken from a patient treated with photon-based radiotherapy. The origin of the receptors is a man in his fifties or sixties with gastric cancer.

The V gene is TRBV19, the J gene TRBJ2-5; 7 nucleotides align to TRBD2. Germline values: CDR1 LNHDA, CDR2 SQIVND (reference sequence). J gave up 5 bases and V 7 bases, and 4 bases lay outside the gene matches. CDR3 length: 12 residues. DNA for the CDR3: TGTGCCAGTACGGGAGGCGGGGAGACCCAGTACTTC. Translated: CASTGGGETQYF.

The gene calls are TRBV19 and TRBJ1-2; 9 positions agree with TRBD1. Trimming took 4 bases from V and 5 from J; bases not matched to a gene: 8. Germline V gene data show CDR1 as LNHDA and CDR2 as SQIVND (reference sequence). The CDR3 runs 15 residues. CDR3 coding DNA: TGTGCCAGTAGTACAACCGGGACAGGGCGATATGGCTACACCTTC. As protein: CASSTTGTGRYGYTF.

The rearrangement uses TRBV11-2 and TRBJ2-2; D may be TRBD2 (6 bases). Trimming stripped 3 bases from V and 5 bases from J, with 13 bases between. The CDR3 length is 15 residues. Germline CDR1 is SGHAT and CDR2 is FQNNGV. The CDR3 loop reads CASSLVAAATGELFF. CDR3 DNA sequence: TGTGCCAGCAGCTTGGTAGCGGCGGCGACCGGGGAGCTGTTTTTT.

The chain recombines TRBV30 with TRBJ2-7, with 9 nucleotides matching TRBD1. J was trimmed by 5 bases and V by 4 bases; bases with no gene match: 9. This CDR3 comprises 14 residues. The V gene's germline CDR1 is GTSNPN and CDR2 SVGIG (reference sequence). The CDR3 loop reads CAWTQTGGVDEQYF. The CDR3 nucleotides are TGTGCCTGGACGCAGACAGGGGGGGTCGACGAGCAGTACTTC.

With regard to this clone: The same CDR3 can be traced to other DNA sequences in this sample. CDR3 DNA: TGCGCCAGCAGCCAAAGTACCAGCGGGGTGATCACAGATACGCAGTATTTT. It specifies CASSQSTSGVITDTQYF. The chain is built from TRBV4-1 and TRBJ2-3; 7 bases map to TRBD2. There are 17 residues in the CDR3. Trimming removed 2 bases from V and 2 bases from J; junction bases left unmatched: 10. In germline, CDR1 is MGHRA, CDR2 YSYEKL.

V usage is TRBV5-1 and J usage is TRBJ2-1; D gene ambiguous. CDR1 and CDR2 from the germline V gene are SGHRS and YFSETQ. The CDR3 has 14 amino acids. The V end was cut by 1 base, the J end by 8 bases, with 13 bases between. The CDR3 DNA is TGCGCCAGCAGCTTGAACCTGGGGTTATATGAGCAGTTCTTC. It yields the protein CASSLNLGLYEQFF.

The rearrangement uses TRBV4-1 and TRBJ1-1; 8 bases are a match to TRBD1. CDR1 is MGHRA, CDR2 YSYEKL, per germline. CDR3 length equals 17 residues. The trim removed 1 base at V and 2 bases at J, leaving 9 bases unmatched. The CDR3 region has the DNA TGCGCCAGCAGCCAAGTGGCGATGGGACAGGCTAACACTGAAGCTTTCTTT. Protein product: CASSQVAMGQANTEAFF.